The clone carrying this T cell receptor (beta chain) was counted only a few times. The antigen remains undetermined. These data belong to a study of regulatory T cells in long-lasting Graves disease. V dropped 1 base and J dropped 2; count of bases not matched to a gene: 3. Germline V lookup: CDR1 SEHNR, CDR2 FQNEAQ (reference sequence). This CDR3 is built from 15 residues. The sample's time point: newly diagnosed GD, antithyroid drugs for less than 3 months. Scientists built the TCR library using RNA that was extracted from PBMCs. General study points: Persistent disease favored TRBV28, TRBJ1-2 and TRBJ2-5.

Sequencing libraries for TCR beta were prepared with iRepertoire HTBI primers and Arm-PCR of CDR3 regions. TCRdb called the multiplex PCR reads again in MiXCR, with one record for every CDR3 protein. The sample comprises roughly 350,000 distinct CDR3 sequences, around 15% of which are singletons, and around 20% rests with the top ten. These data were also reused for a study on T cells in Graves' hyperthyroidism and ophthalmopathy.

This clonotype originated in a woman between 18 and 29 years old with Graves disease. The specimen was peripheral blood mononuclear cells (PBMCs), collected at new diagnosis, from a patient treated with antithyroid drugs. The chain joins TRBV7-9 to TRBJ2-3; 7 bases are a match to TRBD1. The CDR3 DNA sequence: TGTGCCAGCAGCTTAGGGGGGACAGTCACAGATACGCAGTATTTT. Its translation is CASSLGGTVTDTQYF.